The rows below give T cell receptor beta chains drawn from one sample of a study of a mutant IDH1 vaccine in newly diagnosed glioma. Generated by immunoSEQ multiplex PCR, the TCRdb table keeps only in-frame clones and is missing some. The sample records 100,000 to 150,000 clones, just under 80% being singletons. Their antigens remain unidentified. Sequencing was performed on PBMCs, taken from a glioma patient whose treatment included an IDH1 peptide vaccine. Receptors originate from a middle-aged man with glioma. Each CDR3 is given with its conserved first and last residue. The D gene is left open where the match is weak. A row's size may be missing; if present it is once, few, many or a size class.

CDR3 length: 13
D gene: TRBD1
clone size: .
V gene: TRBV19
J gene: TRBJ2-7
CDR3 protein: CASGTGGGNEQYF
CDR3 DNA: TGTGCCAGTGGAACAGGGGGCGGGAACGAGCAGTACTTC

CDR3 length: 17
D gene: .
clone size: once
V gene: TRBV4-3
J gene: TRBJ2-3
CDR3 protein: CASSQGGVSGLADTQYF
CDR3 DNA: TGCGCCAGCAGCCAAGGGGGGGTAAGCGGTTTGGCAGATACGCAGTATTTT

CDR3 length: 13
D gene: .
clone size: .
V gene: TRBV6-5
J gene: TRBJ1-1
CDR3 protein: CASRWGMNTEAFF
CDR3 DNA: TGTGCCAGCAGGTGGGGCATGAACACTGAAGCTTTCTTT

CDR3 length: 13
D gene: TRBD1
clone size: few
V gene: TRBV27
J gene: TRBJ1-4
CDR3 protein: CASSLDRGEKLFF
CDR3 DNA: TGTGCCAGCAGCCTCGACAGGGGCGAAAAACTGTTTTTT

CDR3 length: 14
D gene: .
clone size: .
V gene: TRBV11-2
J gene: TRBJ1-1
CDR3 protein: CASSFNSRVTEAFF
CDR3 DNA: TGTGCCAGCAGCTTCAATTCAAGGGTCACTGAAGCTTTCTTT

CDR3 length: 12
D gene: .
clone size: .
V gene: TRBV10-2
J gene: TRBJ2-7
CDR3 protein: CACGHGVYEQYF
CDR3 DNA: TGCGCTTGCGGACACGGAGTTTACGAGCAGTACTTC

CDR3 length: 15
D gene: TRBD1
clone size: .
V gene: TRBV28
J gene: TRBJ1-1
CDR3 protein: CASSWGTDLNTEAFF
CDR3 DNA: TGTGCCAGCAGTTGGGGGACAGACCTGAACACTGAAGCTTTCTTT

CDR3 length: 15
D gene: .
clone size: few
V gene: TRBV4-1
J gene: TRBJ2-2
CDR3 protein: CASMSLIVNTGELFF
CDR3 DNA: TGCGCCAGCATGAGTTTGATCGTAAACACCGGGGAGCTGTTTTTT

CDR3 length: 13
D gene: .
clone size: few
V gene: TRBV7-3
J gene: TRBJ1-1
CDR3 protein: CASSLGVSTEAFF
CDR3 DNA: TGTGCCAGCAGCTTAGGGGTGAGCACTGAAGCTTTCTTT

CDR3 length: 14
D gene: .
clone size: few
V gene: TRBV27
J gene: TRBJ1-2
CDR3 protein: CASSFVGAGYGYTF
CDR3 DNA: TGTGCCAGCAGTTTCGTAGGGGCCGGGTATGGCTACACCTTC

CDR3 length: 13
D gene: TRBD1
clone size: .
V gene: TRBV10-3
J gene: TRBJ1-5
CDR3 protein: CAITRDRDQPQHF
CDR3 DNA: TGTGCCATCACTCGGGACAGGGATCAGCCCCAGCATTTT

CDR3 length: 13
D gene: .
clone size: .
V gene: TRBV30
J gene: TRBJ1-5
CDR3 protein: CAWGRGLTQPQHF
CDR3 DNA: TGTGCCTGGGGGAGAGGTTTAACTCAGCCCCAGCATTTT

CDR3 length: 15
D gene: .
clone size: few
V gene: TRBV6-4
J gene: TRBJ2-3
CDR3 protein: CASSDGTSSTDTQYF
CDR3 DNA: TGTGCCAGCAGTGACGGGACCTCTAGCACAGATACGCAGTATTTT

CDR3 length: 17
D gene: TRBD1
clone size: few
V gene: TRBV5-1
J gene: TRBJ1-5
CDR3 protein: CASSLGPGQGANQPQHF
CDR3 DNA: TGCGCCAGCAGCTTGGGACCGGGACAGGGGGCGAATCAGCCCCAGCATTTT

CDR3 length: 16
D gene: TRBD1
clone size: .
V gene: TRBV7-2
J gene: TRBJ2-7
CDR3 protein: CASSLLPGQGAHEQYF
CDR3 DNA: TGTGCCAGCAGCTTACTTCCGGGACAGGGGGCCCACGAGCAGTACTTC

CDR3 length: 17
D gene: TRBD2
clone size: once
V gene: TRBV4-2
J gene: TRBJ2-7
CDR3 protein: CASSPRTSGSFVYEQYF
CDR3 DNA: TGTGCCAGCAGCCCGCGGACTAGCGGGAGCTTTGTTTACGAGCAGTACTTC

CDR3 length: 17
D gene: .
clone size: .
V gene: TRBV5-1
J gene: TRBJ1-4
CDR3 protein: CASSLSKGGITNEKLFF
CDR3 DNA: TGCGCCAGCAGCTTGTCCAAAGGTGGGATAACTAATGAAAAACTGTTTTTT

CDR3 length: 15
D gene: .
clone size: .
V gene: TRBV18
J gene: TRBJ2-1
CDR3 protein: CASSREGPDFDEQFF
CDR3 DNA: TGTGCCAGCTCTCGAGAGGGGCCAGATTTCGATGAGCAGTTCTTC

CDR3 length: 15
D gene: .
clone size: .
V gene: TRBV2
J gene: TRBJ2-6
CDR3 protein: CASSATGTGANVLTF
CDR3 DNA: TGTGCCAGCAGCGCAACAGGGACCGGGGCCAACGTCCTGACTTTC

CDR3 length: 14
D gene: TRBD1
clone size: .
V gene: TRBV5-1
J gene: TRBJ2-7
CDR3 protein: CASSLGQGAFEQYF
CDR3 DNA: TGCGCCAGCAGCTTGGGCCAGGGGGCCTTCGAGCAGTACTTC

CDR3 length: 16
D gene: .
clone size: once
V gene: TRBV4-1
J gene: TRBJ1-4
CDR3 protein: CASSQDRGETNEKLFF
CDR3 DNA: TGCGCCAGCAGCCAAGATCGGGGGGAAACTAATGAAAAACTGTTTTTT

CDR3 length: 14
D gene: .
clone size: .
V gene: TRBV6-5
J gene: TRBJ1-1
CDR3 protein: CASRFQDSNTEAFF
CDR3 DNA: TGTGCCAGCAGGTTTCAGGATTCGAACACTGAAGCTTTCTTT

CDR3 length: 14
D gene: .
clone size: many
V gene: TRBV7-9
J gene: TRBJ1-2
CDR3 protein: CASSPYTALYGYTF
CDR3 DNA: TGTGCCAGCAGCCCCTATACAGCCTTGTATGGCTACACCTTC

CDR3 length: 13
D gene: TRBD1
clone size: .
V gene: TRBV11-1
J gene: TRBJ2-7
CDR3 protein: CASSRTQGAEQYF
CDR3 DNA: TGTGCCAGCAGCAGGACGCAGGGGGCAGAGCAGTACTTC

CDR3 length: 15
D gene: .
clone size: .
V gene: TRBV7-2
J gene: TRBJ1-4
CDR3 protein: CASSLVRGSNEKLFF
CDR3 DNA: TGTGCCAGCAGCTTAGTTAGGGGATCTAATGAAAAACTGTTTTTT

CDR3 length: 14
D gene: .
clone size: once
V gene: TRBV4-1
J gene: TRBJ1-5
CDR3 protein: CASSYTGGNQPQHF
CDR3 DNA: TGCGCCAGCAGCTACACAGGAGGCAATCAGCCCCAGCATTTT

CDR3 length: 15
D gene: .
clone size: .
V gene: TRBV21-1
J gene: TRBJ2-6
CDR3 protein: CAKDLCVSGANVLTF
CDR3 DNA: TGTGCCAAAGACCTCTGCGTCTCTGGGGCCAACGTCCTGACTTTC

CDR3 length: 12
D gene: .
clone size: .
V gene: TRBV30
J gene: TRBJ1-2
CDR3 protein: CAWSRSTYGYTF
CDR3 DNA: TGTGCCTGGAGTAGGTCAACCTATGGCTACACCTTC

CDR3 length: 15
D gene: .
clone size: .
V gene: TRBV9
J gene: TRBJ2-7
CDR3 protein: CASSVGGGDLYEQYF
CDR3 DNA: TGTGCCAGCAGCGTAGGAGGAGGGGACCTCTACGAGCAGTACTTC

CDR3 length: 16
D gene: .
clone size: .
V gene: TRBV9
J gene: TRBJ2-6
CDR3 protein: CASSFRAGSGANVLTF
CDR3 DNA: TGTGCCAGCAGCTTTAGAGCGGGCTCTGGGGCCAACGTCCTGACTTTC

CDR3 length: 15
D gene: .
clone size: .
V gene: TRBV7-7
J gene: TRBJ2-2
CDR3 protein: CASSLGRGGTGELFF
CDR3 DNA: TGTGCTAGCAGCTTGGGACGAGGGGGCACCGGGGAGCTGTTTTTT

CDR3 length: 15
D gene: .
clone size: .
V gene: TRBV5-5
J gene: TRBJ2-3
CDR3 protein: CASSLSGGSTDTQYF
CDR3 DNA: TGTGCCAGCAGCTTGAGCGGTGGGTCCACAGATACGCAGTATTTT

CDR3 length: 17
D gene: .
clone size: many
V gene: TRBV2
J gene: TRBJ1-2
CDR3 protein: CASSIRTAPLTNYGYTF
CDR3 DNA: TGTGCCAGCAGTATTAGAACAGCCCCACTAACTAACTATGGCTACACCTTC

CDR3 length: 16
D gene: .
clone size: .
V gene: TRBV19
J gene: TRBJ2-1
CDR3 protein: CASSIQGTILSDEQFF
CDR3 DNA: TGTGCCAGTAGTATTCAGGGGACCATCCTGAGTGATGAGCAGTTCTTC

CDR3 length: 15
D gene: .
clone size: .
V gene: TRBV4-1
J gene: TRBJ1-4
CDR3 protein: CASSLDRAANEKLFF
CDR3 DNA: TGCGCCAGCAGCCTAGACAGAGCGGCTAATGAAAAACTGTTTTTT

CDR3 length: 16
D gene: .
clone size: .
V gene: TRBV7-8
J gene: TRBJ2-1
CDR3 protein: CASSLDPPATFNEQFF
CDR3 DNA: TGTGCCAGCAGCTTAGATCCCCCAGCCACGTTCAATGAGCAGTTCTTC

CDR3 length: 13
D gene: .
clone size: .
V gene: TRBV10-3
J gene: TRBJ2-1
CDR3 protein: CAISEIRYNEQFF
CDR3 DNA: TGTGCCATCAGTGAAATCCGCTACAATGAGCAGTTCTTC

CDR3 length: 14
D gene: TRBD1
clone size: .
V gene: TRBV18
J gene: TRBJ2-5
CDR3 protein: CASSQGQGRETQYF
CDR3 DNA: TGTGCCAGCTCACAAGGACAGGGGAGAGAGACCCAGTACTTC

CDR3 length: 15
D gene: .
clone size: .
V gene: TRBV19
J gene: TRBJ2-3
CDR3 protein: CASSLGADITDTQYF
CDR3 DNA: TGTGCCAGTAGCCTTGGGGCGGATATCACAGATACGCAGTATTTT

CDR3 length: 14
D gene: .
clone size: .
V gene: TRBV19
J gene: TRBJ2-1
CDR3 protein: CASTDRTSYNEQFF
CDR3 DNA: TGTGCCAGTACCGACAGGACCTCCTACAATGAGCAGTTCTTC

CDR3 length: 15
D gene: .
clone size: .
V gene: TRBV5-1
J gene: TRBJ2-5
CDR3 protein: CASSLELAPQETQYF
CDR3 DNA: TGCGCCAGCAGCTTGGAACTAGCACCACAAGAGACCCAGTACTTC

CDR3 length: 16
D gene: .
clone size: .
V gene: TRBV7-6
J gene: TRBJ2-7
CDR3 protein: CASSLVGSLVSYEQYF
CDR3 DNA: TGTGCCAGCAGCTTAGTTGGCAGCTTAGTCTCCTACGAGCAGTACTTC

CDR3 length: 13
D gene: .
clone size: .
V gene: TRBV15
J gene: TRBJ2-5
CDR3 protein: CATSGVGYETQYF
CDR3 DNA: TGTGCCACCAGCGGAGTAGGGTATGAGACCCAGTACTTC

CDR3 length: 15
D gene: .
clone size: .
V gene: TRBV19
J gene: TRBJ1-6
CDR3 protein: CASSRDGVYNSPLHF
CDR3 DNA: TGTGCCAGTAGTAGGGACGGAGTCTATAATTCACCCCTCCACTTT

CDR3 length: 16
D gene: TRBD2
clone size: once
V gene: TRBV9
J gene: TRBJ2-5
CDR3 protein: CASSAGRAGELETQYF
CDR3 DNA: TGTGCCAGCAGCGCCGGGAGAGCGGGGGAGTTGGAGACCCAGTACTTC

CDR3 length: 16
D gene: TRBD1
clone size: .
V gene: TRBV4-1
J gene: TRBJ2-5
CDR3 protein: CASSQVRGQGEETQYF
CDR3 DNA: TGCGCCAGCAGCCAAGTTAGAGGACAGGGGGAAGAGACCCAGTACTTC

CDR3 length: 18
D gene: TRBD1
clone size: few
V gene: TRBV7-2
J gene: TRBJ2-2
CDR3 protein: CASSSTRTGGWNTGELFF
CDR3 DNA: TGTGCCAGCAGCTCGACCCGGACAGGAGGATGGAACACCGGGGAGCTGTTTTTT

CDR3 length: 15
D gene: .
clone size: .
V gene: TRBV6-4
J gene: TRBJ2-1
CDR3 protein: CASSDSESSYNEQFF
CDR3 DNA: TGTGCCAGCAGTGACTCGGAGAGCTCCTACAATGAGCAGTTCTTC

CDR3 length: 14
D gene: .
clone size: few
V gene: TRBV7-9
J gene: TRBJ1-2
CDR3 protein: CASSPKSGRYGYTF
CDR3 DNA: TGTGCCAGCAGCCCCAAGTCAGGGCGCTATGGCTACACCTTC

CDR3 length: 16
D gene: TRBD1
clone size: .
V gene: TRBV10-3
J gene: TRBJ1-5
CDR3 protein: CAISPDRGQHNQPQHF
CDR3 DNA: TGTGCCATCAGCCCCGACAGGGGGCAACACAATCAGCCCCAGCATTTT

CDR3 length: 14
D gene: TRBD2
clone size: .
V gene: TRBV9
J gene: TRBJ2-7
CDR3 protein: CASSVGTSGEGQYF
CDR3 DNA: TGTGCCAGCAGCGTGGGGACTAGCGGGGAGGGGCAGTACTTC

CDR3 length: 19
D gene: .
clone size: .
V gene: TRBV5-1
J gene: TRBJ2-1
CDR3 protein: CASSLEAGPDGWGRNEQFF
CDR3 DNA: TGCGCCAGCAGCTTGGAGGCAGGGCCTGACGGTTGGGGACGGAATGAGCAGTTCTTC

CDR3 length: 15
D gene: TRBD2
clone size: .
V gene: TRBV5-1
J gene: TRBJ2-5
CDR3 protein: CASSLGSGGRETQYF
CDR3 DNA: TGCGCCAGCAGCTTGGGTAGCGGGGGGCGAGAGACCCAGTACTTC

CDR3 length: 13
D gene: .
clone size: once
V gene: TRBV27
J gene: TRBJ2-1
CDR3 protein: CASRRTRDHEQFF
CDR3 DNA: TGTGCCAGCAGACGGACACGCGACCATGAGCAGTTCTTC

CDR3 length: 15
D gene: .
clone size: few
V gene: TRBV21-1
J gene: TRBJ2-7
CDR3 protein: CASEVGDREWNEQYF
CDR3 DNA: TGTGCCAGCGAGGTCGGCGACAGGGAATGGAACGAGCAGTACTTC

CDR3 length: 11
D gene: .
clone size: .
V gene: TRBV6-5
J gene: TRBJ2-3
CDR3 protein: CASRHTDTQYF
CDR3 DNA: TGTGCCAGCAGGCACACAGATACGCAGTATTTT

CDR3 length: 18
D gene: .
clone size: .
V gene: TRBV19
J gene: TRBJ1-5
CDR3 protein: CASSKIPGITDVRQPQHF
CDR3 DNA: TGTGCCAGTAGTAAAATCCCCGGGATTACTGATGTTAGGCAGCCCCAGCATTTT

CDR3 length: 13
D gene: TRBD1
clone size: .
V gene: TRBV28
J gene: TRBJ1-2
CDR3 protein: CASSYATGTGYTF
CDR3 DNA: TGTGCCAGCAGTTATGCGACAGGGACTGGCTACACCTTC